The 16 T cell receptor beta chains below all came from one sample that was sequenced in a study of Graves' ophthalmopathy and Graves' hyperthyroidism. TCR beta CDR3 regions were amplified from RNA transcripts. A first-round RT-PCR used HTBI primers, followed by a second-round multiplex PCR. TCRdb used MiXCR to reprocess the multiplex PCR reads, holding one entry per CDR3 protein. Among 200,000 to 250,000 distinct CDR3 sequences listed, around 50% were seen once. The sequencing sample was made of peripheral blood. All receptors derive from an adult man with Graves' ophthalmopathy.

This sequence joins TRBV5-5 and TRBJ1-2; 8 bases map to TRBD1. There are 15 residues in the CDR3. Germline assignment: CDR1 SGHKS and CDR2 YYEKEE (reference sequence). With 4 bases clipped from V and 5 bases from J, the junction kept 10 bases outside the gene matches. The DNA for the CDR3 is TGTGCCAGCAGCGGGGTCGGACAGGGACTTTATGGCTACACCTTC. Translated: CASSGVGQGLYGYTF. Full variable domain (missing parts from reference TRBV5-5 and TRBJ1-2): DAGVTQSPTHLIKTRGQQVTLRCSPISGHKSVSWYQQVLGQGPQFIFQYYEKEERGRGNFPDRFSARQFPNYSSELNVNALLLGDSALYLCASSGVGQGLYGYTFGSGTRLTVV.

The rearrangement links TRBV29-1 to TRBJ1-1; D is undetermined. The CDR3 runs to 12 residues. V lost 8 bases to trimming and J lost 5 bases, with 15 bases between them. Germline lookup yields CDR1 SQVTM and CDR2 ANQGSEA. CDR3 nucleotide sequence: TGCAGCATCGACACGGGGTTGACTGAAGCTTTCTTT. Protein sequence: CSIDTGLTEAFF.

CDR3 sequence (DNA): TGTGCCAGCAGCTTAGGCCCCCCGGGACAGATTCTCTACGAGCAGTACTTC. Translation gives CASSLGPPGQILYEQYF. This sequence joins TRBV11-2 and TRBJ2-7; TRBD1 agrees at 7 bases. The length of the CDR3 is 17 residues. V was clipped by 1 base and J by 3 bases; unmatched bases: 12. Germline-derived CDR1 and CDR2 are SGHAT and FQNNGV.

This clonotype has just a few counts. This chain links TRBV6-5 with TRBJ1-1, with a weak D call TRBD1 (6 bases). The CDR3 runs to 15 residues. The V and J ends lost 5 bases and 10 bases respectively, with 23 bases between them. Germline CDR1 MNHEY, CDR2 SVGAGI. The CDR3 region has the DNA TGTGCCAGCAGTGATGCCGGGACACCCTCTTCCGGAGCTTTCTTT. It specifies CASSDAGTPSSGAFF.

CDR3 coding DNA: TGCAGTGCTAGCCAGCCGGGACAGGGTTCTATTGAAGCTTTCTTT. It encodes CSASQPGQGSIEAFF. The rearrangement uses TRBV20-1 and TRBJ1-1; TRBD1 matches 9 bases. The CDR3 is made up of 15 amino acids. In germline, CDR1 is DFQATT, CDR2 SNEGSKA (reference sequence). V shed 3 bases and J 7 bases; nucleotides not matched to a gene: 12.

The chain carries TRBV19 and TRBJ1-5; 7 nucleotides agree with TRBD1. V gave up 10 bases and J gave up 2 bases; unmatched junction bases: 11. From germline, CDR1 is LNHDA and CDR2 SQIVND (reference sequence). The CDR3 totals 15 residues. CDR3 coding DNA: TGTGCCACCTCTCGACAGGGATTAGGCAATCAGCCCCAGCATTTT. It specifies CATSRQGLGNQPQHF.

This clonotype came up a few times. The CDR3 sequence: CASSYSLTWGQTQYF. The CDR3 coding sequence is TGTGCCAGCAGTTACTCACTCACTTGGGGCCAGACCCAGTACTTC. The chain links TRBV12-3 or TRBV12-4 to TRBJ2-7; possible D gene TRBD1, 5 bases. The end of the DNA fits TRBJ2-5 better, so the J call may be wrong. The CDR3 spans 15 residues.

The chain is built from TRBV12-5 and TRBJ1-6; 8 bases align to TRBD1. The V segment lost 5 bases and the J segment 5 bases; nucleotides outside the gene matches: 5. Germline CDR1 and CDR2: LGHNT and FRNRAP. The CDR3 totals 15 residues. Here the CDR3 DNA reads TGTGCTAGTGGTCGCCTGACAGGGGATAATTCACCCCTCCACTTT. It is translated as CASGRLTGDNSPLHF. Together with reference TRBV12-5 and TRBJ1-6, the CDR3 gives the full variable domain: DARVTQTPRHKVTEMGQEVTMRCQPILGHNTVFWYRQTMMQGLELLAYFRNRAPLDDSGMPKDRFSAEMPDATLATLKIQPSEPRDSAVYFCASGRLTGDNSPLHFGNGTRLTVT.

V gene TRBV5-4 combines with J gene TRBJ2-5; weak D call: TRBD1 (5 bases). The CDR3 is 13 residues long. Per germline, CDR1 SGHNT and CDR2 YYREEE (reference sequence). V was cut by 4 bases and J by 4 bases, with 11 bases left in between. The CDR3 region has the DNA TGTGCCAGCAGCGTAAACAGGCGAGAGACCCAGTACTTC. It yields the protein CASSVNRRETQYF.

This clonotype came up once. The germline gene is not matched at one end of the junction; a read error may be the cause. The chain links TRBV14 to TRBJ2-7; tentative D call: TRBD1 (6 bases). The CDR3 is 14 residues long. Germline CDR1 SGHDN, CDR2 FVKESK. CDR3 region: CASSQGGRGYQQYF. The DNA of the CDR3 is TGTGCCAGCAGCCAAGGGGGCAGGGGCTACCAGCAGTACTTC.

Written as DNA, the CDR3 is TGTGCCAGCAGGGGACCGTACCAAGAGACCCAGTACTTC. Translating gives CASRGPYQETQYF. This rearrangement joins TRBV2 to TRBJ2-5, with D perhaps assigned TRBD1 or TRBD2 (5 bases each). Germline values: CDR1 SNHLY, CDR2 FYNNEI. This CDR3 has 13 amino acids. V was cut by 6 bases and J by 0 bases, with 8 bases left in between.

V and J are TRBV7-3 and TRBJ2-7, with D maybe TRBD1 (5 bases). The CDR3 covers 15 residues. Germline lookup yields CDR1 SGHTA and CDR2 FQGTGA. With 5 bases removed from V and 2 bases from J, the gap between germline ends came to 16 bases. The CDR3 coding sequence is TGTGCCAGCAGCCCCGCTGGGCAGGGCACCTACGAGCAGTACTTC. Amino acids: CASSPAGQGTYEQYF. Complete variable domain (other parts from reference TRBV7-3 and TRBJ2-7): GAGVSQTPSNKVTEKGKYVELRCDPISGHTALYWYRQSLGQGPEFLIYFQGTGAADDSGLPNDRFFAVRPEGSVSTLKIQRTERGDSAVYLCASSPAGQGTYEQYFGPGTRLTVT.

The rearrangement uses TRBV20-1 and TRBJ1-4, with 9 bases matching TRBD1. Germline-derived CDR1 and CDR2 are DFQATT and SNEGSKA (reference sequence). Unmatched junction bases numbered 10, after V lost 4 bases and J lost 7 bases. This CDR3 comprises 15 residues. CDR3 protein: CSAKAVGQGIEKLFF. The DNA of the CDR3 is TGCAGTGCTAAAGCGGTGGGACAGGGAATTGAAAAACTGTTTTTT.

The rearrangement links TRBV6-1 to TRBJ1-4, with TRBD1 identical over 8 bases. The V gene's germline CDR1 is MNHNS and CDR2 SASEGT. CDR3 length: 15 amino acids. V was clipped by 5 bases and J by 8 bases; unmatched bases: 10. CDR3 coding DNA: TGTGCCAGCAGTCGCTCTACAGGGGGAGGAGAAAAACTGTTTTTT. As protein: CASSRSTGGGEKLFF.

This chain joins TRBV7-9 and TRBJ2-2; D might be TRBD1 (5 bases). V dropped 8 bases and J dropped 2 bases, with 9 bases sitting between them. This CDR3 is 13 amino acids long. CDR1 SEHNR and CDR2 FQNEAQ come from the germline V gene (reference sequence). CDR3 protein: CASGDSNTGELFF. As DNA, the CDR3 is TGTGCCAGCGGTGACAGTAACACCGGGGAGCTGTTTTTT.

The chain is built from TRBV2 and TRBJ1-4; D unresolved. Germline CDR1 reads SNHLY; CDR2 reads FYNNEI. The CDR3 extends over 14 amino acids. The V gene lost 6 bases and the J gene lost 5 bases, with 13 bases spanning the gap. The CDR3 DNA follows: TGTGCCAGCAGAACAAGTGGGCGAAATGAAAAACTGTTTTTT. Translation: CASRTSGRNEKLFF.